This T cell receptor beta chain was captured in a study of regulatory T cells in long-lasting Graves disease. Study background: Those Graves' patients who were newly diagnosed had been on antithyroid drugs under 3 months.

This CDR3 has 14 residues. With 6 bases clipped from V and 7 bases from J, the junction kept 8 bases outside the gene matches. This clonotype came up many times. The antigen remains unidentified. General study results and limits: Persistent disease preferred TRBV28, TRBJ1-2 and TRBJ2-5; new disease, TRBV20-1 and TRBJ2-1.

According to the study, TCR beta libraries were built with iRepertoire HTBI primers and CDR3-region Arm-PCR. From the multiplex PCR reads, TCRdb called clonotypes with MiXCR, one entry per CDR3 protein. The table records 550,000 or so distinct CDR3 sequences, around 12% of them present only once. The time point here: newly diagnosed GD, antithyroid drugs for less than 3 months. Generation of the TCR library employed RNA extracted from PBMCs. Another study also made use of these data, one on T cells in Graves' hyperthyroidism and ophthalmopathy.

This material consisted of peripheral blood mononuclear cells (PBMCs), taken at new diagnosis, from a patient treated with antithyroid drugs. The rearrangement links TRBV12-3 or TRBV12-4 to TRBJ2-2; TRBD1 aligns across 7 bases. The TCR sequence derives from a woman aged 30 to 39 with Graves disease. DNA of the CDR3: TGTGCCAGCAGCCGAGAGGGGGCCTTCGGGGAGCTGTTTTTT. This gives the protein CASSREGAFGELFF.